These 32 T cell receptor beta chains were all obtained from the same sample, sequenced in a study of blood T cell repertoires in COVID-19. The method was immunoSEQ multiplex PCR; TCRdb's version includes in-frame clones alone and lacks a portion of them. The sample lists about 71,000 clones, about nine tenths seen once, with just under 2% in the top ten. Sequencing was performed on peripheral blood. The receptors here all came from a man aged 30 to 39 with acute or convalescent COVID-19.

The chain employs TRBV19 and TRBJ1-2; 9 bases align to TRBD1. The CDR3 is made up of 13 amino acids. V shed 10 bases, J shed 7 bases, and the junction held 10 bases outside the gene matches. The germline gives CDR1 LNHDA, CDR2 SQIVND (reference sequence). CDR3 in amino acids: CATRQGGSSGYTF. DNA for the CDR3: TGTGCCACCAGACAGGGGGGAAGCTCTGGCTACACCTTC. The full variable domain, rest sourced from reference TRBV19 and TRBJ1-2, is DGGITQSPKYLFRKEGQNVTLSCEQNLNHDAMYWYRQDPGQGLRLIYYSQIVNDFQKGDIAEGYSVSREKKESFPLTVTSAQKNPTAFYLCATRQGGSSGYTFGSGTRLTVV.

This chain links TRBV6-1 with TRBJ2-7; 7 positions agree with TRBD1. In germline, CDR1 is MNHNS, CDR2 SASEGT. V lost 0 bases, J lost 6 bases, and 11 bases stayed unmatched. This CDR3 is 16 amino acids long. The chain's CDR3 is CASSEARRGGFPEQYV. In nucleotides, the CDR3 is TGTGCCAGCAGTGAAGCAAGGCGAGGGGGCTTTCCCGAGCAGTACGTC.

This clone has just a few counts. The chain combines TRBV30 with TRBJ1-5; D is possibly TRBD1 (5 bases). The ends were cut back, 2 bases at V and 4 bases at J, with 12 bases in the middle. The CDR3 sequence is 14 residues long. Germline CDR1 reads GTSNPN; CDR2 reads SVGIG (reference sequence). The CDR3, as DNA: TGTGCCTGGAGTTCTGGGGCCTATAATCAGCCCCAGCATTTT. As protein: CAWSSGAYNQPQHF.

The genes are TRBV5-1 and TRBJ1-4; D is unresolved. The V gene's germline CDR1 is SGHRS and CDR2 YFSETQ. This CDR3 comprises 14 residues. Between the trimmed V and J ends, which lost 2 bases and 5 bases, there was a span of 10 bases. This CDR3 is CASSLIPGNEKLFF. For the CDR3, the DNA is TGCGCCAGCAGCTTAATCCCAGGCAATGAAAAACTGTTTTTT.

This clone was seen a single time. The chain joins TRBV19 to TRBJ1-1; D possibly corresponds to TRBD1 (6 bases). Germline-derived CDR1 and CDR2 are LNHDA and SQIVND (reference sequence). This CDR3 contains 20 residues. V dropped 2 bases and J dropped 0 bases, with 25 bases sitting between them. The CDR3 region is CASSIPPSTPLGAMNTEAFF. The CDR3 DNA follows: TGTGCCAGTAGTATACCTCCCTCCACCCCCTTGGGGGCTATGAACACTGAAGCTTTCTTT. Complete variable domain (other parts from reference TRBV19 and TRBJ1-1): DGGITQSPKYLFRKEGQNVTLSCEQNLNHDAMYWYRQDPGQGLRLIYYSQIVNDFQKGDIAEGYSVSREKKESFPLTVTSAQKNPTAFYLCASSIPPSTPLGAMNTEAFFGQGTRLTVV.

CDR3 nucleotide sequence: TGTGCCAGCAGCTTACTACCTCATCAGGGATACCGCGAGCAGTACGTC. As protein: CASSLLPHQGYREQYV. The genes are TRBV7-8 and TRBJ2-7, with D possibly being TRBD1 (5 bases). Germline V CDR1 and CDR2: SGHVS, FQNEAQ. V gave up 2 bases and J gave up 6 bases, with 20 bases separating them. The CDR3 runs 16 residues.

The V gene is TRBV28, the J gene TRBJ1-2; D remains unclear. There are 12 residues in the CDR3. Trimming took 6 bases from V and 4 from J, leaving 9 bases between them. Germline CDR1 reads MDHEN; CDR2 reads SYDVKM. The CDR3 bases are TGTGCCAGCAGCTACGCGGGCTATGGCTACACCTTC. Its protein is CASSYAGYGYTF.

The chain links TRBV30 to TRBJ1-3, with D tentatively TRBD1 (6 bases). The CDR3 totals 13 residues. Trimming took 4 bases from V and 2 from J, leaving 9 bases between them. Germline V gene lookup returns CDR1 GTSNPN and CDR2 SVGIG (reference sequence). In DNA, the CDR3 is TGTGCCTGGAACACAGGGACTGGAAACACCATATATTTT. Amino acids: CAWNTGTGNTIYF.

The genes are TRBV5-1 and TRBJ1-2; D is possibly TRBD1 (5 bases). The CDR3 extends over 16 amino acids. Germline assignment: CDR1 SGHRS and CDR2 YFSETQ. V lost 7 bases, J lost 1 base, and 20 bases lay in between. The CDR3 loop reads CASGQTTGPVNYGYTF. The CDR3 bases are TGCGCCAGCGGACAAACAACCGGACCTGTTAACTATGGCTACACCTTC.

The chain has TRBV2 and TRBJ2-1, with TRBD2 identical over 7 bases. CDR3 size: 12 residues. Germline lookup yields CDR1 SNHLY and CDR2 FYNNEI. Trimming took 7 bases from V and 8 from J; bases not matched to a gene: 5. CDR3 amino acids: CASTGGMDEQFF. DNA for the CDR3: TGTGCCAGCACCGGGGGGATGGATGAGCAGTTCTTC.

The chain employs TRBV9 and TRBJ2-5; D may be TRBD1 (6 bases). Germline values: CDR1 SGDLS, CDR2 YYNGEE. This CDR3 has 16 residues. Trimming left V 0 bases short and J 5 bases short, with 17 bases between. The CDR3 loop reads CASSVGRDTKLETQYF. CDR3 sequence (DNA): TGTGCCAGCAGCGTAGGCCGGGACACAAAGTTGGAGACCCAGTACTTC.

This chain joins TRBV11-2 and TRBJ2-7; 8 nucleotides match TRBD1. Trimming cost V 0 bases and J 7 bases; bases outside gene matches: 8. The germline V gene has CDR1 SGHAT and CDR2 FQNNGV. This CDR3 is 15 amino acids long. This chain's CDR3 is CASSLDGTGPREQYV. In DNA, the CDR3 is TGTGCCAGCAGCTTAGATGGGACAGGCCCTCGGGAGCAGTACGTC.

The chain recombines TRBV27 with TRBJ1-1, with D hard to call. The germline V gene encodes CDR1 MNHEY and CDR2 SMNVEV (reference sequence). CDR3 length: 13 amino acids. V shed 3 bases and J shed 4 bases, with 9 bases lying between them. This CDR3 reads CASSFDAGTEAFF. Written as DNA, the CDR3 is TGTGCCAGCAGTTTTGATGCGGGCACTGAAGCTTTCTTT.

The chain combines TRBV6-5 with TRBJ2-2; TRBD1 aligns across 8 bases. From germline, CDR1 is MNHEY and CDR2 SVGAGI. The trim removed 7 bases at V and 4 bases at J, leaving 5 bases unmatched. The CDR3 runs to 14 residues. In DNA, the CDR3 is TGTGCCAGCATATTGGACAGGGTCACCGGGGAGCTGTTTTTT. Amino acid sequence: CASILDRVTGELFF.

The rearrangement joins TRBV4-2 to TRBJ1-5; 9 bases are a match to TRBD1. CDR3 length equals 16 residues. Looked up from germline, CDR1 is LGHNA and CDR2 is YNFKEQ. Trimming took 3 bases from V and 5 from J; bases not matched to a gene: 8. Here the CDR3 DNA reads TGTGCCAGCAGCCAGACCGGACAGGGGAGTGATCAGCCCCAGCATTTT. Protein sequence: CASSQTGQGSDQPQHF.

This chain connects TRBV5-1 to TRBJ2-3, with 10 bases that match TRBD2. The CDR3 has 15 residues. CDR1 and CDR2 (germline): SGHRS, YFSETQ. The junction had 5 bases not matched to a gene; V was cut back by 3 bases and J by 4 bases. The chain's CDR3 is CASSYTTSGADTQYF. The CDR3 DNA reads TGCGCCAGCAGCTACACTACTAGCGGGGCAGATACGCAGTATTTT.

The V and J genes are TRBV5-1 and TRBJ1-4, with 10 bases that match TRBD1. Germline assignment: CDR1 SGHRS and CDR2 YFSETQ. This CDR3 is 15 amino acids long. The trim removed 4 bases at V and 0 bases at J, leaving 0 bases unmatched. CDR3 DNA sequence: TGCGCCAGCAGCGGACAGGGGGCAACTAATGAAAAACTGTTTTTT. It encodes CASSGQGATNEKLFF. The full variable domain, rest sourced from reference TRBV5-1 and TRBJ1-4, is KAGVTQTPRYLIKTRGQQVTLSCSPISGHRSVSWYQQTPGQGLQFLFEYFSETQRNKGNFPGRFSGRQFSNSRSEMNVSTLELGDSALYLCASSGQGATNEKLFFGSGTQLSVL.

The CDR3 sequence is CATSTRTSGRNEQFF. The DNA of the CDR3 is TGTGCCACCAGCACCCGGACTAGCGGGAGAAATGAGCAGTTCTTC. The chain links TRBV15 to TRBJ2-1, with TRBD2 identical over 13 bases. This CDR3 is 15 amino acids long. The germline V gene has CDR1 LNHNV and CDR2 YYDKDF (reference sequence). Trimming at V came to 4 bases and at J to 7 bases, leaving 4 bases not matched to a gene.

This clone was seen a handful of times. Here the CDR3 DNA reads TGTGCCAGCAGTTACTTCCGGGGGGCAGATACGCAGTATTTT. It yields the protein CASSYFRGADTQYF. The rearrangement links TRBV6-5 to TRBJ2-3; 7 bases map to TRBD2. The CDR3 has 14 amino acids. Germline CDR1 is MNHEY and CDR2 is SVGAGI. Trimming cost V 1 base and J 4 bases; bases outside gene matches: 2.

The chain links TRBV27 to TRBJ1-5; unclear D gene. Trimming removed 6 bases from V and 6 bases from J, with 15 bases in between. The germline gives CDR1 MNHEY, CDR2 SMNVEV (reference sequence). The CDR3 covers 14 residues. This CDR3 is CASRRALSGQPQHF. The CDR3 DNA reads TGTGCCAGCAGACGGGCCCTGAGCGGTCAGCCCCAGCATTTT.

The chain employs TRBV30 and TRBJ1-6; 7 bases are a match to TRBD1. The CDR3 extends over 15 amino acids. With 2 bases clipped from V and 10 bases from J, the junction kept 11 bases outside the gene matches. Germline V gene sequence: CDR1 GTSNPN, CDR2 SVGIG (reference sequence). CDR3 sequence: CAWSPIQGINSPLHF. DNA of the CDR3: TGTGCCTGGAGTCCCATACAGGGGATAAACTCACCCCTCCACTTT.

The chain employs TRBV10-3 and TRBJ1-2; D call uncertain. Germline-derived CDR1 and CDR2 are ENHRY and SYGVKD. The CDR3 is made up of 16 amino acids. V shed 0 bases and J shed 4 bases, with 15 bases lying between them. The CDR3: CAISESLMAASYGYTF. The DNA for the CDR3 is TGTGCCATCAGTGAGTCGTTGATGGCTGCCTCCTATGGCTACACCTTC.

The CDR3 nucleotides read TGTGCCAGCAGCCTGGACAGGTTTGGTCAGCCCCAGCATTTT. Protein product: CASSLDRFGQPQHF. The V gene is TRBV6-5, the J gene TRBJ1-5; 7 nucleotides agree with TRBD1. J gave up 6 bases and V 6 bases, and 8 bases lay outside the gene matches. The CDR3 length is 14 residues. The germline gives CDR1 MNHEY, CDR2 SVGAGI.

This clone has more than one count but fewer than ten. The J gene is TRBJ1-6, the V gene TRBV16; D is unresolved. V lost 0 bases and J 4 bases, leaving 10 bases between the germline ends. The CDR3 is made up of 16 amino acids. Per the germline V gene, CDR1 is KGHSY and CDR2 is FQNENV. The CDR3 sequence is CASSQSQHRYNSPLHF. CDR3 DNA: TGTGCCAGCAGCCAATCTCAGCACAGATATAATTCACCCCTCCACTTT. Full variable domain (rest looked up from reference TRBV16 and TRBJ1-6): GEEVAQTPKHLVRGEGQKAKLYCAPIKGHSYVFWYQQVLKNEFKFLISFQNENVFDETGMPKERFSAKCLPNSPCSLEIQATKLEDSAVYFCASSQSQHRYNSPLHFGNGTRLTVT.

The chain links TRBV10-3 to TRBJ2-7, with TRBD1 matching over 9 bases. The CDR3 has 11 residues. V dropped 6 bases and J dropped 7; count of bases not matched to a gene: 1. Per the germline V gene, CDR1 is ENHRY and CDR2 is SYGVKD. The CDR3 reads CAISDRGEQYV. In nucleotides, the CDR3 is TGTGCCATCAGCGACAGGGGGGAGCAGTACGTC.

The rearrangement joins TRBV5-1 to TRBJ1-1, with D possibly matching TRBD1 (6 bases). Germline V gene data show CDR1 as SGHRS and CDR2 as YFSETQ. Trimming removed 4 bases from V and 1 base from J, with 11 bases in between. The CDR3 contains 14 residues. The CDR3 nucleotides read TGCGCCAGCAGCGCTCTACAGGGGAACACTGAAGCTTTCTTT. This encodes CASSALQGNTEAFF.

Only one count was recorded for this clone. The chain uses TRBV6-5 and TRBJ1-5; 7 nucleotides line up with TRBD1. The trim removed 5 bases at V and 3 bases at J, leaving 7 bases unmatched. CDR3 length: 15 residues. The germline V gene encodes CDR1 MNHEY and CDR2 SVGAGI. As DNA, the CDR3 is TGTGCCAGCAGTCCAGGGGGGTTCACCAATCAGCCCCAGCATTTT. It is translated as CASSPGGFTNQPQHF.

This CDR3 reads CASSVGSRRDSPLHF. As DNA, the CDR3 is TGTGCCAGCAGCGTAGGTTCCAGGCGGGACTCACCCCTCCACTTT. J is TRBJ1-6 and V is TRBV9; D is possibly TRBD1 (5 bases). CDR1 is SGDLS, CDR2 YYNGEE, per germline. Trimming took off 0 bases at V and 10 bases at J, with 14 bases between the two ends. This CDR3 has 15 residues.

The chain couples TRBV9 to TRBJ2-1; D unresolved. The germline V and J ends were trimmed by 0 bases and 0 bases, with 10 bases remaining between them. Germline V gene lookup returns CDR1 SGDLS and CDR2 YYNGEE. The CDR3 is 16 residues long. CDR3 amino acids: CASSVGGSRSYNEQFF. The DNA for the CDR3 is TGTGCCAGCAGCGTAGGAGGTTCCCGCTCCTACAATGAGCAGTTCTTC.

CDR3 nucleotides: TGTGCCAGCAGCCCCTACTCTGGACAGGGTCATGGCTACACCTTC. This codes for CASSPYSGQGHGYTF. The chain couples TRBV7-8 to TRBJ1-2; 8 positions match TRBD1. Losses at the gene ends were 5 bases for V and 6 bases for J; bases not matched to a gene: 11. The germline CDR1 and CDR2 sequences are SGHVS and FQNEAQ. The CDR3 is 15 residues long. Supplemented by reference TRBV7-8 and TRBJ1-2, the full variable domain reads GAGVSQSPRYKVAKRGQDVALRCDPISGHVSLFWYQQALGQGPEFLTYFQNEAQLDKSGLPSDRFFAERPEGSVSTLKIQRTQQEDSAVYLCASSPYSGQGHGYTFGSGTRLTVV.

V and J are TRBV7-6 and TRBJ2-5; D is uncertain. The CDR3 totals 12 residues. The V gene lost 4 bases and the J gene lost 0 bases, with 3 bases spanning the gap. Germline loops: CDR1 SGHVS, CDR2 FNYEAQ. CDR3 loop: CASSSDQETQYF. CDR3 sequence (DNA): TGTGCCAGCAGCTCTGACCAAGAGACCCAGTACTTC.

This chain uses TRBV4-1 with TRBJ2-2; 10 bases line up with TRBD1. This CDR3 has 16 amino acids. V dropped 6 bases and J dropped 5; count of bases not matched to a gene: 9. Germline assignment: CDR1 MGHRA and CDR2 YSYEKL. The CDR3 region has the DNA TGCGCCAGCAGTATGAGACAGGGGGCAACGACCGGGGAGCTGTTTTTT. The encoded protein is CASSMRQGATTGELFF.